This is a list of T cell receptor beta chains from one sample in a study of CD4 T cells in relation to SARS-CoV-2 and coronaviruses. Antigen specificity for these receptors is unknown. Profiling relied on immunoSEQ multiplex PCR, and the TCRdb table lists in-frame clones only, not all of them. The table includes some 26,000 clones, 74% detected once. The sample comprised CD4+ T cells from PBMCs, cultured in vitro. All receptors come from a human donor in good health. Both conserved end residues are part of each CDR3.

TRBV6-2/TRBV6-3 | CASSYSSYEQYF
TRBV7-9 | CASSSSIDTQYF
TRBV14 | CASSLGTTKETQYF
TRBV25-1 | CASSVTGTVEPQHF
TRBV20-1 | CSQVGVCEAFF
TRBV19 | CASNRGSNEKLFF
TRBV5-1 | CASSFRGRDTEAFF
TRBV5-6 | CASSLILTAVLTEAFF
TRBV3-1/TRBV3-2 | CASSQVTSGTFQETQYF
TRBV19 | CASRGRVFTDTQYF
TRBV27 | CASSPSRGSGNTIYF
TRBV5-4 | CASSLGTYEQYF
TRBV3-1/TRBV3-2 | CASSLASFGGEQFF
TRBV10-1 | CASVGSERVVSYNEQFF
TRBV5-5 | CASSSGQGVYGYTF
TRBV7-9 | CASSLVGGRVPTEAFF
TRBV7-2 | CASSSDSWVGAFF
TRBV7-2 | CASSWDSGRTEQYF
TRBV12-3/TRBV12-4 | CASRGDYEYEQYF
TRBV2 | CASRAVGGNTEAFF
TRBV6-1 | CASSEQTSRSYTF
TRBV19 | CASSMVTLPYEQYF
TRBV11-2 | CASSSRTSGGGTWTNAQYF
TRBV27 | CASSKTPGGSGANVLTF
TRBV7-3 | CASRDPGQRLNTEAFF
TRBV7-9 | CASSLALYRAGGANVLTF
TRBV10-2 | CASSEPLGVGSYEQYF
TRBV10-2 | CASSAVGTQYF
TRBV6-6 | CASSLRAPYRVIRGDSGNTIYF
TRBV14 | CASSPYMGEQYF
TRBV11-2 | CASSLGDRAGEAFF
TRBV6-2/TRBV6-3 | CASSPRLPANEQFF
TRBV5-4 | CASSLAMGVQETQYF
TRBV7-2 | CASSAAGNTEAFF
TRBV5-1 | CASCPGSDGELFF
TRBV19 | CASSIRTSGSYEQYF
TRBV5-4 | CASSSRAGTAVYGYTF
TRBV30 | CAWSEGQGAQQPQHF
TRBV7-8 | CASSFRTGGPTNEKLFF
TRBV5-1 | CASSLETGYNEQFF
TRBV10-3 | CAISSGQGLSGYEQYF
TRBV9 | CARRWRVNTEAFF
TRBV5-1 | CASSLGFSSSGNTIYF
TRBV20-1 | CSASPGRGEQFF
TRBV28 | CASTMDRAPYEQYF